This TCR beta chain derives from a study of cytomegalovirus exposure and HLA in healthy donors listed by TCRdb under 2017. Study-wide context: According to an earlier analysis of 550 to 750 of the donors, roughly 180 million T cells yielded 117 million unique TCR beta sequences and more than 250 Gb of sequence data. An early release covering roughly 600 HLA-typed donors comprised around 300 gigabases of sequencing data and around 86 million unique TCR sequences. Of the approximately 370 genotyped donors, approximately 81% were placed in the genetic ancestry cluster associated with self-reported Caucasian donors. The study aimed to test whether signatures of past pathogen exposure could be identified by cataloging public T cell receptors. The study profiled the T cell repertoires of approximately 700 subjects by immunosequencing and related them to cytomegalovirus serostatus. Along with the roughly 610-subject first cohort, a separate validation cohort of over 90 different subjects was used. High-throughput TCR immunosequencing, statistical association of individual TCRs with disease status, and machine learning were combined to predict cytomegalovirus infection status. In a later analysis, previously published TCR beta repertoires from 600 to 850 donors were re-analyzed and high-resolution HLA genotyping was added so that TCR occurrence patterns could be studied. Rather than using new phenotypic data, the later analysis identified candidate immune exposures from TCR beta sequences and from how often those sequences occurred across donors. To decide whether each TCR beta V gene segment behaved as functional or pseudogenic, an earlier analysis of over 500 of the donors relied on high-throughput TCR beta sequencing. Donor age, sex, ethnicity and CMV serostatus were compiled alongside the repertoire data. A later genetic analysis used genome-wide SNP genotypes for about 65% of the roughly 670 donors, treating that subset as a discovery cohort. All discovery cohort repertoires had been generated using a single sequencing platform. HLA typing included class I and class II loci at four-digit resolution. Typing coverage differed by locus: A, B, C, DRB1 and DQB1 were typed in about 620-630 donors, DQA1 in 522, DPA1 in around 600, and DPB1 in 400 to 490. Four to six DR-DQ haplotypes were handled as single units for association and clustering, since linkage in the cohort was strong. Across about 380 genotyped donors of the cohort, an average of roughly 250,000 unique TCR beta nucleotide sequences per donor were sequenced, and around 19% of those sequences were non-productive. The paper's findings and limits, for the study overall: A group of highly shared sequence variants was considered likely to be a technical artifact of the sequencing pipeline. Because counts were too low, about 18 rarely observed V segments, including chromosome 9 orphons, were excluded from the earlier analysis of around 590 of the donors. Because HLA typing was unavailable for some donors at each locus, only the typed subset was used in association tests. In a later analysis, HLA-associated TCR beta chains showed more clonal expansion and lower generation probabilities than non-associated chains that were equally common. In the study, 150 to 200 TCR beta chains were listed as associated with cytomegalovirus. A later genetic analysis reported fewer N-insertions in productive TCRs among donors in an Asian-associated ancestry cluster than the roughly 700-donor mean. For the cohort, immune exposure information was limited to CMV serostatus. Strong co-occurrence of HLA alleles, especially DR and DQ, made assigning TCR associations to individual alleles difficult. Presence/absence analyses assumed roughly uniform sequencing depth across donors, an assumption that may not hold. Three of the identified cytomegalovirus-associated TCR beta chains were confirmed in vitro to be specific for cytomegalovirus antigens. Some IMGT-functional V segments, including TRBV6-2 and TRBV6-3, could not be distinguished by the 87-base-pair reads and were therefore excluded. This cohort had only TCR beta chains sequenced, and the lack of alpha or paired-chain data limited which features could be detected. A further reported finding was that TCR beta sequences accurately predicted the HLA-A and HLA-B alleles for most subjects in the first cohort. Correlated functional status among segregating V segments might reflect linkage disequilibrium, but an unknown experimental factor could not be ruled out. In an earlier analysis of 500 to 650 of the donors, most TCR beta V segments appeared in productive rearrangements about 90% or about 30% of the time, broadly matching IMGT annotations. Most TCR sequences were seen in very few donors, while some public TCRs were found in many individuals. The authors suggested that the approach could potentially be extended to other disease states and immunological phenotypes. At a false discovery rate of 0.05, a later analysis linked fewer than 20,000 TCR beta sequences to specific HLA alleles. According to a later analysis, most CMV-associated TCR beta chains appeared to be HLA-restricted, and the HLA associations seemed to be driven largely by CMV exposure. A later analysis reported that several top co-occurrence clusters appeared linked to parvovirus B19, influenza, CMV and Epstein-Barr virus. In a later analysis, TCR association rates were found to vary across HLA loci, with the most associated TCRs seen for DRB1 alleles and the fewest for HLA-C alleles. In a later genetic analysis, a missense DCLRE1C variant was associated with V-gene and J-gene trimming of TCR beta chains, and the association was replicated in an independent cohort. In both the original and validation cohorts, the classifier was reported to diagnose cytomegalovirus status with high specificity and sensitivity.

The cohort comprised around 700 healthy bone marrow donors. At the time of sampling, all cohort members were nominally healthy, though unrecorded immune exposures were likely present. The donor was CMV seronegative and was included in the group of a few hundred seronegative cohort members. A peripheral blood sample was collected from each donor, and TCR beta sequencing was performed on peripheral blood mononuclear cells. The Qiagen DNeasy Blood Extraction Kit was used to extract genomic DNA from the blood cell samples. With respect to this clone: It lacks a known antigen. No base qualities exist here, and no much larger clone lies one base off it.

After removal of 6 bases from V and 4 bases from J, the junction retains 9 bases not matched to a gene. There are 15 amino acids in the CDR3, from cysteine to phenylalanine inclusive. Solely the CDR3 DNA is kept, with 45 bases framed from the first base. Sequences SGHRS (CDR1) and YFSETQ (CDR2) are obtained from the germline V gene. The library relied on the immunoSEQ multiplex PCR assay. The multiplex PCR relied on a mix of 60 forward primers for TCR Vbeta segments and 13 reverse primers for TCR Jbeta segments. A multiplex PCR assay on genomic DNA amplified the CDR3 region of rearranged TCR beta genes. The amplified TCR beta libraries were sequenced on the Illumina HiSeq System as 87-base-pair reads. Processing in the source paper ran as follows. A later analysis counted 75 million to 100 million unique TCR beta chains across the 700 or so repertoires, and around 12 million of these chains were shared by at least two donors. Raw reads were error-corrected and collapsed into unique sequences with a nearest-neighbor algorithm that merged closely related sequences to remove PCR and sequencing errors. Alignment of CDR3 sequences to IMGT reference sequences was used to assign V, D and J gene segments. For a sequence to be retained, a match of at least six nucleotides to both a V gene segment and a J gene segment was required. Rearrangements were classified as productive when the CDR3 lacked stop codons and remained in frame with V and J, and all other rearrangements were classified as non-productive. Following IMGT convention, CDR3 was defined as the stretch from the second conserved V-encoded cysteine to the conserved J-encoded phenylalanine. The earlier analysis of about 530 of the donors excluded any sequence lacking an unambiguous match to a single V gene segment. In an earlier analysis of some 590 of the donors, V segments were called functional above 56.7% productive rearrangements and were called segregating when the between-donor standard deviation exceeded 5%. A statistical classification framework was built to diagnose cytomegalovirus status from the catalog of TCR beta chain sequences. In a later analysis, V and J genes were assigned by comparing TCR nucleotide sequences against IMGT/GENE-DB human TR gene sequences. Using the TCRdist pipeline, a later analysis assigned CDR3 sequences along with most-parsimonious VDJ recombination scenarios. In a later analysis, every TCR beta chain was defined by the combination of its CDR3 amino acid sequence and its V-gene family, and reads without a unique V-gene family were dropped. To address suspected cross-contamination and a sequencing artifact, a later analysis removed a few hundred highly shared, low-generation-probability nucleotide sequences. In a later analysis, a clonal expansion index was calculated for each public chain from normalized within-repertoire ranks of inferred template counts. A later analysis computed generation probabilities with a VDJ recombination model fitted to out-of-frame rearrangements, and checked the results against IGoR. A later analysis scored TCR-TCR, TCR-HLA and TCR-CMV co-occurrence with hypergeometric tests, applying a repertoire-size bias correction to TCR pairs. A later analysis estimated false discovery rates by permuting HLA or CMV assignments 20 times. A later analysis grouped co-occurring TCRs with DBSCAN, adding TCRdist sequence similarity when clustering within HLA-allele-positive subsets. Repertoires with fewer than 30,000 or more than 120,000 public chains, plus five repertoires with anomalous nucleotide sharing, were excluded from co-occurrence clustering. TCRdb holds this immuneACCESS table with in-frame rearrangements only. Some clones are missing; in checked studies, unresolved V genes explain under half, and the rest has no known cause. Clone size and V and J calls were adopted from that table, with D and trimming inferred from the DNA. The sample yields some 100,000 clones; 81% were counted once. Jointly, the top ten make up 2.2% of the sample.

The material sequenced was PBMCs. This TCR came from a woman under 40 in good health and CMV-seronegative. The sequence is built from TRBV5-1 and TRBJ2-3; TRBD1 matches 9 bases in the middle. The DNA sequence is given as TGCGCCAGCAACACCTGGACAGGGGCGGCAGATACGCAGTATTTT. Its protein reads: CASNTWTGAADTQYF.